These 30 T cell receptor beta chains were sequenced from one sample in a study of T cell responses to AZD1222 COVID-19 vaccine. Using immunoSEQ multiplex PCR, the repertoire was profiled, and TCRdb retains in-frame clones only, with some absent. The repertoire holds 80,000 to 100,000 clones, with about 88% as singletons. The sample was peripheral blood, taken on day 0 of AZD1222 vaccination. The receptors originated from an adult in good health.

The gene calls are TRBV4-3 and TRBJ1-6, with 8 bases matching TRBD1. V dropped 0 bases and J dropped 10; count of bases not matched to a gene: 5. The V gene's germline CDR1 is LGHNA and CDR2 YSLEER. This CDR3 has 15 residues. In DNA form, the CDR3 reads TGCGCCAGCAGCCAAGACAGGGGGCTAGAGTCACCCCTCCACTTT. Protein: CASSQDRGLESPLHF.

The chain carries TRBV5-8 and TRBJ2-2; possibly TRBD2 for D (5 bases). V lost 4 bases and J lost 0, with 16 bases in between. The length of the CDR3 is 17 residues. Germline V gene sequence: CDR1 SGHTS, CDR2 YDEGEE. CDR3 region: CASSPSWLAANTGELFF. CDR3 nucleotide sequence: TGTGCCAGCAGCCCCTCCTGGCTAGCCGCGAACACCGGGGAGCTGTTTTTT. The full variable domain, completed using reference TRBV5-8 and TRBJ2-2, is EAGVTQSPTHLIKTRGQQATLRCSPISGHTSVYWYQQALGLGLQFLLWYDEGEERNRGNFPPRFSGRQFPNYSSELNVNALELEDSALYLCASSPSWLAANTGELFFGEGSRLTVL.

The chain carries TRBV4-1 and TRBJ2-2; 8 bases map to TRBD1. The V segment lost 3 bases and the J segment 5 bases; nucleotides outside the gene matches: 2. The CDR3 runs 14 residues. The V gene's germline CDR1 is MGHRA and CDR2 YSYEKL. The CDR3 DNA follows: TGCGCCAGCAGCCATCGACAGGGGACCGGGGAGCTGTTTTTT. This translates into CASSHRQGTGELFF.

The J gene is TRBJ1-1, the V gene TRBV6-5; 7 bases agree with TRBD1. The CDR3 covers 15 residues. Trimming removed 2 bases from V and 2 bases from J; junction bases left unmatched: 5. CDR1 and CDR2 (germline): MNHEY, SVGAGI. The CDR3 bases are TGTGCCAGCAGTTACAATGACAGGGTTAACACTGAAGCTTTCTTT. As protein: CASSYNDRVNTEAFF.

This clone has only one observation. CDR3 bases: TGTGCCTGGAGTGTAGGAACAGGGAGTAATAGCAATCAGCCCCAGCATTTT. Translated: CAWSVGTGSNSNQPQHF. This chain connects TRBV30 to TRBJ1-5; possibly TRBD1 for D (6 bases). Germline CDR1 reads GTSNPN; CDR2 reads SVGIG (reference sequence). There are 17 residues in the CDR3. V was trimmed by 0 bases and J by 0 bases, leaving 15 bases between them.

The V gene is TRBV5-5, the J gene TRBJ1-2, with TRBD1 matching 7 bases. This CDR3 has 15 residues. After removal of 4 bases from V and 3 bases from J, the junction contained 9 bases not matched to a gene. Germline V gives CDR1 SGHKS, CDR2 YYEKEE (reference sequence). The chain's CDR3 is CASSLYLDRDYGYTF. The CDR3 nucleotides are TGTGCCAGCAGCCTCTACCTAGACAGGGACTATGGCTACACCTTC.

The chain recombines TRBV3-1 (or the pseudogene TRBV3-2) with TRBJ2-7, with D perhaps matching TRBD1 or TRBD2 (5 bases each). Per germline, CDR1 LGHDT and CDR2 YNNKEL (reference sequence). The CDR3 length is 14 residues. Trimming cost V 4 bases and J 3 bases, with 13 bases left between them. The CDR3 loop reads CASSPGTRRYEQYF. The CDR3 region has the DNA TGTGCCAGCAGCCCTGGGACGCGGCGCTACGAGCAGTACTTC.

This clone came up once. The chain couples TRBV19 to TRBJ2-7; TRBD1 aligns across 7 bases. Trimming removed 7 bases from V and 2 bases from J; junction bases left unmatched: 14. Germline V gene lookup returns CDR1 LNHDA and CDR2 SQIVND (reference sequence). The CDR3 is 16 residues long. The CDR3, as DNA: TGTGCCAGTACGGAAAGGGGGCGGAGCGGTACCTACGAGCAGTACTTC. This codes for CASTERGRSGTYEQYF. The full variable domain, its missing parts supplied by reference TRBV19 and TRBJ2-7, is DGGITQSPKYLFRKEGQNVTLSCEQNLNHDAMYWYRQDPGQGLRLIYYSQIVNDFQKGDIAEGYSVSREKKESFPLTVTSAQKNPTAFYLCASTERGRSGTYEQYFGPGTRLTVT.

The V gene is TRBV11-2, the J gene TRBJ1-6; TRBD1 matches 10 bases. Trimming took 5 bases from V and 12 from J; bases not matched to a gene: 13. The CDR3 is 16 residues long. The germline V gene encodes CDR1 SGHAT and CDR2 FQNNGV. Here the CDR3 DNA reads TGTGCCAGCAGCCCCCATCGGACAGGGGGAATTCTACCCCTCCACTTT. It specifies CASSPHRTGGILPLHF.

The V and J genes are TRBV6-2 or TRBV6-3 and TRBJ1-6; D not certain. The CDR3 extends over 14 amino acids. Germline V gene lookup returns CDR1 MNHEY and CDR2 SVGEGT. V dropped 2 bases and J dropped 7 bases, with 9 bases sitting between them. In DNA, the CDR3 is TGTGCCAGCAGTTACATGGCAGAAAATTCACCCCTCCACTTT. Its translation is CASSYMAENSPLHF.

The chain is built from TRBV6-5 and TRBJ1-1, with 9 bases fitting TRBD1. Germline values: CDR1 MNHEY, CDR2 SVGAGI. The CDR3 is 14 residues long. After removal of 7 bases from V and 1 base from J, the junction contained 4 bases not matched to a gene. The CDR3 DNA is TGTGCCAGCACCCTGGGACAGGGGAACACTGAAGCTTTCTTT. Translation: CASTLGQGNTEAFF.

This chain links TRBV30 with TRBJ1-5; TRBD1 agrees at 10 bases. The CDR3 covers 14 residues. J was trimmed by 4 bases and V by 4 bases; bases with no gene match: 4. The V gene's germline CDR1 is GTSNPN and CDR2 SVGIG (reference sequence). The CDR3 DNA sequence: TGTGCCTGGAACTCGGACAGGGGGAATCAGCCCCAGCATTTT. Protein: CAWNSDRGNQPQHF.

This clone was seen just once. V is TRBV7-3 and J is TRBJ1-1; 7 bases map to TRBD1. V dropped 6 bases and J dropped 5; count of bases not matched to a gene: 6. The CDR3 has 13 residues. Germline lookup yields CDR1 SGHTA and CDR2 FQGTGA. The CDR3 DNA follows: TGTGCCAGCAGGTTCGACAGGGCAACTGAAGCTTTCTTT. This gives the protein CASRFDRATEAFF.

CDR3 coding DNA: TGTGCCAGCAGCCGGCGAATGGGACAGGGCCACTCACCCCTCCACTTT. Translated: CASSRRMGQGHSPLHF. J is TRBJ1-6 and V is TRBV14; TRBD1 aligns across 9 bases. With 4 bases clipped from V and 10 bases from J, the junction kept 11 bases outside the gene matches. This CDR3 is built from 16 residues. Germline V gene lookup returns CDR1 SGHDN and CDR2 FVKESK.

This clone was detected only once. J is TRBJ1-2 and V is TRBV10-1; D remains unclear. Germline V gene data show CDR1 as WNHNN and CDR2 as SYGVQD (reference sequence). Trimming stripped 8 bases from V and 7 bases from J, with 8 bases between. CDR3 length: 10 residues. CDR3 sequence: CASQSTGYTF. The CDR3 DNA reads as TGCGCCAGCCAGTCGACTGGCTACACCTTC.

This rearrangement joins TRBV5-1 to TRBJ2-2; possible D gene TRBD2, 5 bases. CDR1 SGHRS and CDR2 YFSETQ come from the germline V gene. The V and J ends lost 0 bases and 7 bases respectively, with 7 bases between them. The CDR3 is 13 residues long. CDR3 coding DNA: TGCGCCAGCAGCTTGGCGGGGATCGGGGAGCTGTTTTTT. This encodes CASSLAGIGELFF.

This clone appeared once. V gene TRBV7-8 combines with J gene TRBJ1-4; no definite D call. Trimming removed 3 bases from V and 8 bases from J, with 10 bases in between. CDR3 length equals 13 residues. CDR1 is SGHVS, CDR2 FQNEAQ, per germline. CDR3 sequence reads: CASSFGPEEKLFF. In nucleotides, the CDR3 is TGTGCCAGCAGCTTCGGGCCAGAGGAAAAACTGTTTTTT.

CDR3 DNA sequence: TGTGCCAGCAGCGTCCTGGGTAGCAATCAGCCCCAGCATTTT. Its translation: CASSVLGSNQPQHF. The rearrangement joins TRBV6-5 to TRBJ1-5; the D is unclear. V lost 6 bases to trimming and J lost 0 bases, with 9 bases between them. This CDR3 is built from 14 residues. The germline V gene encodes CDR1 MNHEY and CDR2 SVGAGI.

The V gene is TRBV7-9, the J gene TRBJ1-1, with D possibly TRBD1 on 6 matching bases. This CDR3 region has 13 residues. The V gene's germline CDR1 is SEHNR and CDR2 FQNEAQ (reference sequence). V shed 7 bases and J shed 2 bases, with 11 bases lying between them. CDR3 DNA: TGTGCCAGCACACAGGGTCTCAACACTGAAGCTTTCTTT. Protein: CASTQGLNTEAFF.

The chain uses TRBV7-2 and TRBJ1-1, with D possibly TRBD1 on 5 matching bases. Per the germline V gene, CDR1 is SGHTA and CDR2 is FQGNSA. The CDR3 consists of 13 residues. V was trimmed by 4 bases and J by 2 bases, leaving 8 bases between them. CDR3 loop: CASSSQGNTEAFF. Written as DNA, the CDR3 is TGTGCCAGCAGCTCGCAGGGAAACACTGAAGCTTTCTTT.

This chain links TRBV27 with TRBJ1-2, with D possibly matching TRBD1 (5 bases). The germline V gene encodes CDR1 MNHEY and CDR2 SMNVEV (reference sequence). V was shortened by 1 base and J by 4 bases, with 10 bases between the two germline ends. The CDR3 contains 14 residues. CDR3 protein: CASSLYPGRYGYTF. The CDR3 DNA follows: TGTGCCAGCAGTTTATATCCGGGACGCTATGGCTACACCTTC.

The chain couples TRBV5-1 to TRBJ2-3, with D possibly TRBD2 on 5 matching bases. Germline V lookup: CDR1 SGHRS, CDR2 YFSETQ. Trimming cost V 0 bases and J 2 bases, with 10 bases left between them. The CDR3 is 15 amino acids. This chain's CDR3 is CASSLVTGNTDTQYF. CDR3 sequence (DNA): TGCGCCAGCAGCTTGGTAACGGGGAACACAGATACGCAGTATTTT.

J is TRBJ2-7 and V is TRBV6-2 or TRBV6-3; the D gene is possibly TRBD1 (5 bases). V dropped 0 bases and J dropped 2 bases, with 8 bases sitting between them. Germline V gene data show CDR1 as MNHEY and CDR2 as SVGEGT. This CDR3 is 14 amino acids long. CDR3 loop: CASSYSQGTYEQYF. As DNA, the CDR3 is TGTGCCAGCAGTTACTCCCAGGGTACCTACGAGCAGTACTTC.

V usage is TRBV24-1 and J usage is TRBJ1-6, with D maybe TRBD1 (6 bases). The germline V and J ends were trimmed by 9 bases and 0 bases, with 14 bases remaining between them. The germline V gene encodes CDR1 KGHDR and CDR2 SFDVKD. This CDR3 region has 16 residues. The CDR3 reads CATLLTGTSYNSPLHF. Here the CDR3 DNA reads TGTGCCACCCTTCTAACAGGGACCTCCTATAATTCACCCCTCCACTTT.

The chain recombines TRBV5-6 with TRBJ1-1, with D hard to call. Per the germline V gene, CDR1 is SGHDT and CDR2 is YYEEEE. The V end lost 0 bases, the J end lost 0 bases, and 12 bases lay between the germline ends. CDR3 length: 16 residues. The CDR3 loop reads CASSLGGSAVNTEAFF. CDR3 coding DNA: TGTGCCAGCAGCTTGGGAGGGTCGGCAGTGAACACTGAAGCTTTCTTT.

The chain has TRBV6-5 and TRBJ2-7; tentative D call: TRBD1 (7 bases). V dropped 6 bases and J dropped 4 bases, with 19 bases sitting between them. CDR3 length: 15 residues. The germline V gene has CDR1 MNHEY and CDR2 SVGAGI. DNA of the CDR3: TGTGCCAGCAGGCCAATCCAGGGGGGATCATACGAGCAGTACTTC. The encoded protein is CASRPIQGGSYEQYF.

This clone was picked up one time. Written as DNA, the CDR3 is TGCGCCAGCAGCCAAGGTTTCGGGGGAACTAATGAAAAACTGTTTTTT. Its protein product is CASSQGFGGTNEKLFF. The rearrangement joins TRBV4-3 to TRBJ1-4; D is perhaps TRBD1 (5 bases). Looked up from germline, CDR1 is LGHNA and CDR2 is YSLEER. The CDR3 totals 16 residues. V gave up 1 base and J gave up 1 base, with 10 bases separating them.

The genes are TRBV6-5 and TRBJ2-6; D unclear. Trimming took 5 bases from V and 3 from J, leaving 8 bases between them. This CDR3 has 14 amino acids. Germline CDR1 reads MNHEY; CDR2 reads SVGAGI. CDR3 loop: CASSLSSGANVLTF. The CDR3 DNA sequence: TGTGCCAGCAGTCTTTCGAGTGGGGCCAACGTCCTGACTTTC.

The gene calls are TRBV3-1 (or the pseudogene TRBV3-2) and TRBJ2-5; TRBD2 matches 7 bases. Germline assignment: CDR1 LGHDT and CDR2 YNNKEL (reference sequence). The CDR3 has 15 amino acids. The trim removed 6 bases at V and 2 bases at J, leaving 9 bases unmatched. The CDR3 loop reads CASRAGKSLQETQYF. CDR3 in DNA: TGTGCCAGCAGAGCGGGGAAGTCCTTACAAGAGACCCAGTACTTC.

The chain has TRBV5-1 and TRBJ1-1, with D possibly matching TRBD1 (6 bases). This CDR3 is built from 15 residues. Germline V gene data show CDR1 as SGHRS and CDR2 as YFSETQ. V was shortened by 5 bases and J by 1 base, with 15 bases between the two germline ends. CDR3 in DNA: TGCGCCAGCAGGGGGACCGGGACACCGAACACTGAAGCTTTCTTT. Protein: CASRGTGTPNTEAFF.